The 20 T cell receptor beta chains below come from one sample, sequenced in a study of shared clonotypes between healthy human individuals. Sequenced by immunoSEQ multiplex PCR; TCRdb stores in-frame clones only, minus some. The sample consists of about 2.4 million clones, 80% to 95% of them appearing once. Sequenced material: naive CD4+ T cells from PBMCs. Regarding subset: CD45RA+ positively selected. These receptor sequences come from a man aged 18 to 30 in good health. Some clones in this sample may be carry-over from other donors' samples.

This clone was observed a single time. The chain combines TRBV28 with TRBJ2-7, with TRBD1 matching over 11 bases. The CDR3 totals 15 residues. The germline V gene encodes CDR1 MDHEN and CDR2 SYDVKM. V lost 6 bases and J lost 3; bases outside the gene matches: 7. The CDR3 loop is CASSVPGTGGYEQYF. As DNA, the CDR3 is TGTGCCAGCAGCGTTCCCGGGACAGGGGGCTACGAGCAGTACTTC.

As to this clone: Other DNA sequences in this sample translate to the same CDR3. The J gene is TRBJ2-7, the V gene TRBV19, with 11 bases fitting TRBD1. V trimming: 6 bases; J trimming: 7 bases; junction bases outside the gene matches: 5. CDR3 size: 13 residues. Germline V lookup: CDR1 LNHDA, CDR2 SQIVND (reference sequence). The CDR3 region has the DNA TGTGCCAGTAGCCGGGACAGGGGGTTTGAGCAGTACTTC. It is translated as CASSRDRGFEQYF. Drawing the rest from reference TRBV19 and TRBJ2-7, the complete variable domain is DGGITQSPKYLFRKEGQNVTLSCEQNLNHDAMYWYRQDPGQGLRLIYYSQIVNDFQKGDIAEGYSVSREKKESFPLTVTSAQKNPTAFYLCASSRDRGFEQYFGPGTRLTVT.

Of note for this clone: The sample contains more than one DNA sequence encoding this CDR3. The CDR3 sequence is CASRDRVPSEQYF. In DNA form, the CDR3 reads TGTGCCAGCAGGGACAGGGTTCCGTCCGAGCAGTACTTC. The V and J genes are TRBV28 and TRBJ2-7; 8 nucleotides match TRBD1. Germline V gene data show CDR1 as MDHEN and CDR2 as SYDVKM. This CDR3 region has 13 residues. Trimming cost V 6 bases and J 6 bases; bases outside gene matches: 7.

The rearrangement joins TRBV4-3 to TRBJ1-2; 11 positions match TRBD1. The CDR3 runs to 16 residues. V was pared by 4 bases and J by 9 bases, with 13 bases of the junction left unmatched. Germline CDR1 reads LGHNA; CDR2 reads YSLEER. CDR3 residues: CASSPFLGTGGSSYTF. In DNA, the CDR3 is TGCGCCAGCAGCCCGTTTTTGGGGACAGGGGGAAGTAGCTACACCTTC.

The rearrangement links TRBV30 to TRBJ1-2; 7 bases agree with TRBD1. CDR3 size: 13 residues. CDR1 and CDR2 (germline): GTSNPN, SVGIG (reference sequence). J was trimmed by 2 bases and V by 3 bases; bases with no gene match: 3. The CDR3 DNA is TGTGCCTGGAGCACAGGGGAGAACTATGGCTACACCTTC. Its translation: CAWSTGENYGYTF.

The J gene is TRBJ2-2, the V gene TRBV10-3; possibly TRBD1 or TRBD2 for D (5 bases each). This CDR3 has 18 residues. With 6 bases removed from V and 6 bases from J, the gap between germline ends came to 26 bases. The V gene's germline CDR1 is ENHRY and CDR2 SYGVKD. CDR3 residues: CAISPVVGVPRRSGELFF. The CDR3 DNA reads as TGTGCCATCAGCCCAGTGGTAGGGGTCCCCCGGAGGTCCGGGGAGCTGTTTTTT.

This CDR3 reads CASSLGAGFGETQYF. In DNA, the CDR3 is TGTGCCAGCAGCTTAGGGGCCGGGTTTGGGGAGACCCAGTACTTC. The chain uses TRBV7-8 and TRBJ2-5; no clear D. CDR3 length: 15 residues. V lost 1 base, J lost 5 bases, and 14 bases lay in between. Germline CDR1 is SGHVS and CDR2 is FQNEAQ.

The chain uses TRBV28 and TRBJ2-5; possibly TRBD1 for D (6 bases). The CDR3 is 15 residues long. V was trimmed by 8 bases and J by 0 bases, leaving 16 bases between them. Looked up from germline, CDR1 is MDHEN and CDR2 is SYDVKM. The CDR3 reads CASGIPGAYQETQYF. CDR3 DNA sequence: TGTGCCAGCGGCATCCCAGGGGCTTACCAAGAGACCCAGTACTTC.

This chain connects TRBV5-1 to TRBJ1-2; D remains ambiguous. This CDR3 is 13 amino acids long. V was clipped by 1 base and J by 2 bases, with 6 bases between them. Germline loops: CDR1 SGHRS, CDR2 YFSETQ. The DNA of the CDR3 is TGCGCCAGCAGCTTGAACTCCAACTATGGCTACACCTTC. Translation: CASSLNSNYGYTF.

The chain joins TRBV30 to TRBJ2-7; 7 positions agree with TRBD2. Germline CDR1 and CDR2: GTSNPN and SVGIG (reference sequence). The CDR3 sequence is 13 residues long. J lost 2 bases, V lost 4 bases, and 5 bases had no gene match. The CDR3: CAWKHRGAYEQYF. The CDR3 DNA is TGTGCCTGGAAACACCGGGGGGCCTACGAGCAGTACTTC.

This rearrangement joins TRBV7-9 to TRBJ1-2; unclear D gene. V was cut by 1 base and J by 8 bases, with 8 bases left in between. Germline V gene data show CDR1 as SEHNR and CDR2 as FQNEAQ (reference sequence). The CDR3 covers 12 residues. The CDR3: CASSLGTSGYTF. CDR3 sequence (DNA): TGTGCCAGCAGCTTAGGGACGTCCGGCTACACCTTC.

The CDR3 sequence: CASSYGLMNTEAFF. In DNA form, the CDR3 reads TGTGCCAGCAGTTACGGCCTCATGAACACTGAAGCTTTCTTT. The chain has TRBV6-5 and TRBJ1-1; D gene unclear. V was cut by 2 bases and J by 0 bases, with 7 bases left in between. This CDR3 has 14 amino acids. The germline gives CDR1 MNHEY, CDR2 SVGAGI.

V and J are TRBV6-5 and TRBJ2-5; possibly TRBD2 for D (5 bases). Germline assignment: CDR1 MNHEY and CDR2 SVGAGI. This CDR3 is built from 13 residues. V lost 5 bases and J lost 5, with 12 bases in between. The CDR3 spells CASSNPRGETQYF. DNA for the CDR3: TGTGCCAGCAGTAACCCCCGCGGGGAGACCCAGTACTTC.

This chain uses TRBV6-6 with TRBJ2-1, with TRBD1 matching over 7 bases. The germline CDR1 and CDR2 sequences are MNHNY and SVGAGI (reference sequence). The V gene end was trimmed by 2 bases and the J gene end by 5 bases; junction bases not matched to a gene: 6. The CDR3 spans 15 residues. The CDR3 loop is CASSYGDRLNNEQFF. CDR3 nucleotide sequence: TGTGCCAGCAGTTACGGGGACAGACTAAACAATGAGCAGTTCTTC.

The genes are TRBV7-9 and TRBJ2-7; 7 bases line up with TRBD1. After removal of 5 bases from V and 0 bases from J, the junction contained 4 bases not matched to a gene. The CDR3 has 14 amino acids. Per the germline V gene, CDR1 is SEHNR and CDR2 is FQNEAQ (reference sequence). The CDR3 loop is CASSLGTASYEQYF. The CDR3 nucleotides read TGTGCCAGCAGCCTGGGGACAGCCTCCTACGAGCAGTACTTC.

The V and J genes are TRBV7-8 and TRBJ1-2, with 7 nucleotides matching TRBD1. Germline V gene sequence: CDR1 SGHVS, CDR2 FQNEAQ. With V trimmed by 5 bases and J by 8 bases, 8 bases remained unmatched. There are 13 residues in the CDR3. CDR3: CASSLGGSGGYTF. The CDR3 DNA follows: TGTGCCAGCAGCCTAGGGGGCTCTGGGGGCTACACCTTC.

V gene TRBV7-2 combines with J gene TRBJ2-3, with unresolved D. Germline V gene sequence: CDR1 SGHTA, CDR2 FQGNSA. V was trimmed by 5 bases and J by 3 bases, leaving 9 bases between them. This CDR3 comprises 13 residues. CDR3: CASSPSSTDTQYF. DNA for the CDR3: TGTGCCAGCAGCCCATCTAGTACAGATACGCAGTATTTT.

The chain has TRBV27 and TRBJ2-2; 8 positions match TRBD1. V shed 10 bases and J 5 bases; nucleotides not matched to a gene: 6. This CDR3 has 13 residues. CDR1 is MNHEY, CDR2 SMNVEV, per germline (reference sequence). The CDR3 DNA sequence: TGTGCCATGACAGGGGTATTAACCGGGGAGCTGTTTTTT. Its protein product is CAMTGVLTGELFF.

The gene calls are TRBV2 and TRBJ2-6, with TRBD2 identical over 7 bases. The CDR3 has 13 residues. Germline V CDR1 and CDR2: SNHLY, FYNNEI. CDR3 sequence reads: CAGGRFGANVLTF. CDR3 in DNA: TGTGCGGGAGGGCGTTTCGGGGCCAACGTCCTGACTTTC.

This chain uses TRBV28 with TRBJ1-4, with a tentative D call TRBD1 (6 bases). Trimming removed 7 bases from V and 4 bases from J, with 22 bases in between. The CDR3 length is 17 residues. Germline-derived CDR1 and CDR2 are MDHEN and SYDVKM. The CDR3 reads CASIGAGAVGVNEKLFF. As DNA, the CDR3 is TGTGCCAGCATAGGCGCAGGGGCCGTGGGAGTTAATGAAAAACTGTTTTTT.